A selection of T cell receptor beta chains follows, all from one sample in a study of STAT5B mutations in CD4+ large granular lymphocyte leukemia. Assay used: immunoSEQ multiplex PCR; TCRdb lists only in-frame clones, some missing. The sample carries more than 30,000 clones, 65% to 85% recorded once. The sequencing sample was made of CD4+ T cells from blood buffy coats. These TCRs come from a human donor in good health. Both conserved end residues are trimmed from each CDR3.

>TRBJ1-5|TRBV7-2
ASSLIFVNQPQH
>TRBJ2-1|TRBV14
ASSQIAGGSYNEQF
>TRBJ1-2|TRBV5-1
ASSPVGGRDYGYT
>TRBJ1-3|TRBV11-2
ASSLGQWGAGNTIY
>TRBJ2-1|TRBV7-2
ASSLVGRGGYNEQF
>TRBJ2-1|TRBV6-6
ASSPTSGGLYNEQF
>TRBJ2-3|TRBV27
ASSGALTDTQY
>TRBJ1-2|TRBV7-2
ASSLAGANYGYT
>TRBJ2-6|TRBV4-2
ASSQDTLRALGANVLT
>TRBJ1-1|TRBV11-2
ASSPWGGNTEAF
>TRBJ1-2|TRBV6-5
ASSYSKVQDYGYT
>TRBJ1-2|TRBV4-1
ASSQEPSGGYT
>TRBJ1-4|TRBV6-1
ASSEGIGYYEKLF
>TRBJ2-7|TRBV6-6
ASSPGLDPREQY
>NA|TRBV5-1
ARGTKKSYEQY
>TRBJ2-1|TRBV7-6
ASSSWTSGRASNEQF
>TRBJ1-1|TRBV28
ASSYGRPPNTEAF
>TRBJ2-1|TRBV5-1
ASSSPFNRLDNEQF
>TRBJ2-1|TRBV19
ASRGTGLEQF
>TRBJ1-5|TRBV29-1
NRGRHPRNQPQH
>TRBJ2-2|TRBV27
ASSAQDTNTGELF
>TRBJ1-1|TRBV30
AWSKSGEAF
>TRBJ2-3|TRBV5-1
ASSVRDSDHTQY
>TRBJ2-7|TRBV5-1
ASSTHVGSEQY
>TRBJ2-1|TRBV14
ASSLRLPNEQF
>TRBJ2-7|TRBV5-1
ASSPGLAGGLYEQY
>TRBJ2-5|TRBV10-2
ASSPTGTQY
>TRBJ2-1|TRBV2
ASSARKREQF
>TRBJ2-2|TRBV27
ASSVDRATGELF
>TRBJ1-5|TRBV28
ASRDLGQISLTEASNQPQH
>TRBJ1-4|TRBV19
ASSMVGQGEKLF
>TRBJ2-3|TRBV6-6
ASRGQGFTDTQY
>TRBJ2-5|TRBV11-3
ASSDRGTGTQY
>NA|TRBV6-1
ASSVFAGGYEQY
>TRBJ1-1|TRBV2
ASTHRVNTEAF
>TRBJ2-3|TRBV5-4
ASSFRDATDTQY
>TRBJ1-5|TRBV6-5
ASSPTGPSNQPQH
>TRBJ2-7|TRBV5-1
ASSRDGTYEQY
>TRBJ2-1|TRBV2
ASSGSGTSGRSNEQF
>TRBJ2-7|TRBV2
ASLLRERNEQY
>TRBJ2-5|TRBV9
ASSVSAGGRETQY
>TRBJ1-5|TRBV5-1
ASRTGTGFNQPQH
>TRBJ1-1|TRBV7-2
ASSLSGPTEAF
>TRBJ2-5|TRBV5-6
ASSSPPGTGSQETQY
>TRBJ2-5|TRBV5-1
ASSRGQGGETQY
>TRBJ2-7|TRBV7-9
ASSLERGPYEQY
>TRBJ2-5|TRBV11-1
ASSLGVTPGFSFETQY
>TRBJ1-4|TRBV7-6
ASSLTTGFVSEKLF
>TRBJ1-4|TRBV9
ASSVGVQSTNEKLF
>TRBJ2-7|TRBV19
ASSFRQGDEQY
>TRBJ2-2|TRBV27
ASSDYGELF
>TRBJ1-2|TRBV7-8
ASIEGTGYT
>TRBJ1-1|TRBV27
AERRGRTMNTEAF
>TRBJ2-5|TRBV7-3
ASSLAGGGGGPQETQY
>TRBJ1-5|TRBV6-6
ASKIQGFNQPQH